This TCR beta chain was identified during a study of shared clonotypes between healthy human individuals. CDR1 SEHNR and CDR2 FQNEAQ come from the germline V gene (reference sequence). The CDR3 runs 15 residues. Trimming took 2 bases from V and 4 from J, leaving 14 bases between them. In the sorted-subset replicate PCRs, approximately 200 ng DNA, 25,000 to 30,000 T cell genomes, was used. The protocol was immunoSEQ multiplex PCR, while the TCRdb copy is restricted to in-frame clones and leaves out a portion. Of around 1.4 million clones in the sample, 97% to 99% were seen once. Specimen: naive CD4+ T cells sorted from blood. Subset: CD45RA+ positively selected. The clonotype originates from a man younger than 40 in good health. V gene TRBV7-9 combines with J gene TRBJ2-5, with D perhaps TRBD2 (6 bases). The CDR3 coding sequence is TGTGCCAGCAGCTTAAACTGGCGAGCGGGAGAGACCCAGTACTTC. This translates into CASSLNWRAGETQYF.